This T cell receptor (beta chain) stems from a study of response to subunit inactivated influenza vaccine. Study-wide findings and caveats: Authors proposed each seasonal influenza vaccination draws in few new T cells.

The CDR3 is 14 residues long. The germline V gene encodes CDR1 KGHSH and CDR2 LQKENI. V lost 3 bases and J lost 2; bases outside the gene matches: 3. A few counts support this clonotype. Its antigen is unidentified. TCRdb called the RT-PCR reads again in MiXCR, with one record for every CDR3 protein. The sample contains just over 300,000 distinct CDR3 sequences, over 20% of which appear only once. The rearrangement joins TRBV18 to TRBJ2-5; 7 bases align to TRBD2. The sequence came from a man in his fifties or sixties who received an inactivated influenza vaccine. The sample here was PBMCs from blood, taken 21 months after vaccination. For the CDR3, the DNA is TGTGCCAGCTCACCCGGGACTACTCAAGAGACCCAGTACTTC. This encodes CASSPGTTQETQYF.